These T cell receptor beta chains were read from a single sample in a study of CD8 T cells in ankylosing spondylitis. Each CDR3 protein is one row after TCRdb ran MiXCR on the 5' RACE reads. The top ten hold just over 14% of the sample, which has about 330,000 distinct CDR3 sequences, 7.5% to 9% seen once. Sequencing was carried out using blood, either unsorted or a sorted T cell fraction (not recorded which). Receptors originate from a male donor with ankylosing spondylitis. Both conserved end residues are part of each CDR3. Fields, in order: clone size, V gene, D gene, J gene, CDR3 DNA, CDR3 protein. A D gene is named only where the DNA matches it firmly. Clone size, where shown, is once, few, many, or a class for clones that have expanded.

>many|TRBV10-3|NA|TRBJ2-3
TGTGCCATCAGTGAGTCTATCGCTAGCGGCACAGATACGCAGTATTTT
CAISESIASGTDTQYF
>NA|TRBV18|NA|TRBJ1-2
TGTGCCAGCTCACCATCCGCAGGGAGGTTCTATGGCTACACCTTC
CASSPSAGRFYGYTF
>few|TRBV18|NA|TRBJ2-7
TGTGCCAGCTCACCAAAGGGGATAGCGTCACCTCGCTACGAGCAGTACTTC
CASSPKGIASPRYEQYF
>NA|TRBV15|TRBD2|TRBJ2-7
TGTGCCACCAGCAGAGGGCCTAGCGGGAGCTACGAGCAGTACTTC
CATSRGPSGSYEQYF
>NA|TRBV5-1|NA|TRBJ1-6
TGCGCCAGCAGCTTGGAACCCCCTACCGGGAATTCACCCCTCCACTTT
CASSLEPPTGNSPLHF
>NA|TRBV6-5|NA|TRBJ1-2
TGTGCCAGCAGTTACAAGGGGGTTGGCTACACCTTC
CASSYKGVGYTF
>NA|TRBV20-1|NA|TRBJ1-2
TGCAGTGCTAGTGGCCGGGATGTCCCCTACTATGGCTACACCTTC
CSASGRDVPYYGYTF
>few|TRBV19|NA|TRBJ2-7
TGTGCCAGTAGTATCGTTGCCCGAGAGAGTGAGCAGTACTTC
CASSIVARESEQYF
>NA|TRBV29-1|NA|TRBJ2-1
TGCAGCGTTGTTGGTAGTAGCGGATCACCGAATGAGCAGTTCTTC
CSVVGSSGSPNEQFF
>NA|TRBV12-3/TRBV12-4|NA|TRBJ1-3
TGTGCCAGCACCCTTGGAGGGACCGCTGGAAACACCATATATTTT
CASTLGGTAGNTIYF
>many|TRBV5-1|TRBD2|TRBJ2-7
TGCGCCAGCAGCCGACTAGCGGGAAATTCCTACGAGCAGTACTTC
CASSRLAGNSYEQYF
>NA|TRBV12-3/TRBV12-4|NA|TRBJ1-5
TGTGCCAGCACCAATCCATACCAGCCCCAGCATTTT
CASTNPYQPQHF
>few|TRBV4-2|NA|TRBJ1-1
TGTGCCAGCAGTCTCCAAACTTTGATGAACACTGAAGCTTTCTTT
CASSLQTLMNTEAFF
>many|TRBV4-1|TRBD1|TRBJ2-3
TGCGCCAGCAGCGAACCGGGACAGGGCTACACAGATACGCAGTATTTT
CASSEPGQGYTDTQYF